The 17 T cell receptor beta chains below all came from one sample that was sequenced in a study of post-analysis software for immune sequencing data. Broader study findings: About five TRBV segments appeared more often in patients than in controls, and TRBV5-6, TRBV5-1 and TRBV20-1 were among these.

Their target antigens are unknown. cDNA libraries of TCR beta carried unique molecular identifiers. TCRdb ran MiXCR on the PCR reads and lists one entry per CDR3 protein. The sample consists of under 200,000 distinct CDR3 sequences, 29% of them appearing once. Material: blood. These receptors were obtained from a girl between 2 and 17 years old with multiple sclerosis.

This clonotype showed up just once. J is TRBJ1-2 and V is TRBV19, with 11 positions matching TRBD1. Looked up from germline, CDR1 is LNHDA and CDR2 is SQIVND (reference sequence). Trimming removed 8 bases from V and 9 bases from J; junction bases left unmatched: 11. The CDR3 extends over 14 amino acids. DNA for the CDR3: TGTGCCAGTTTAAGAACCGGGACAGGGGGACGCTACACCTTC. Its translation: CASLRTGTGGRYTF.

The V gene is TRBV18, the J gene TRBJ1-1; D unresolved. The CDR3 runs to 15 residues. Trimming removed 1 base from V and 5 bases from J, with 14 bases in between. The germline V gene encodes CDR1 KGHSH and CDR2 LQKENI. The CDR3 is CASSPLPPGETEAFF. The CDR3 DNA sequence: TGTGCCAGCTCACCACTGCCCCCCGGGGAGACTGAAGCTTTCTTT.

This clonotype was seen many times. CDR3 in amino acids: CASSSRTGEDTQYF. CDR3 in DNA: TGTGCCAGCAGCTCAAGGACAGGGGAAGATACGCAGTATTTT. The chain combines TRBV7-9 with TRBJ2-3; 9 bases line up with TRBD1. J lost 5 bases, V lost 4 bases, and 4 bases had no gene match. The CDR3 is 14 amino acids. Germline values: CDR1 SEHNR, CDR2 FQNEAQ (reference sequence).

This clonotype showed up just a few times. The chain couples TRBV5-1 to TRBJ2-2, with D perhaps matching TRBD1 (6 bases). Germline loops: CDR1 SGHRS, CDR2 YFSETQ. This CDR3 contains 16 residues. V was clipped by 2 bases and J by 3 bases, with 14 bases between them. CDR3 loop: CASSFRQAADTGELFF. CDR3 DNA sequence: TGCGCCAGCAGCTTTCGACAGGCCGCGGACACCGGGGAGCTGTTTTTT.

This clonotype was counted between two and nine times. This chain connects TRBV5-1 to TRBJ1-5, with D unclear. The V gene lost 4 bases and the J gene lost 6 bases, with 14 bases spanning the gap. From germline, CDR1 is SGHRS and CDR2 YFSETQ. The CDR3 spans 14 residues. For the CDR3, the DNA is TGCGCCAGCAGCCCGGGAGCCGAAGGTCAGCCCCAGCATTTT. This codes for CASSPGAEGQPQHF.

This clonotype was seen a handful of times. This chain joins TRBV7-2 and TRBJ2-2; 8 bases are a match to TRBD2. Per germline, CDR1 SGHTA and CDR2 FQGNSA. This CDR3 is built from 18 residues. V dropped 5 bases and J dropped 1; count of bases not matched to a gene: 12. In DNA, the CDR3 is TGTGCCAGCAGCCGACTAGCGTTCGGAGGGAGGAACACCGGGGAGCTGTTTTTT. Translated, it gives CASSRLAFGGRNTGELFF. The full variable domain, its missing parts supplied by reference TRBV7-2 and TRBJ2-2, is GAGVSQSPSNKVTEKGKDVELRCDPISGHTALYWYRQSLGQGLEFLIYFQGNSAPDKSGLPSDRFSAERTGGSVSTLTIQRTQQEDSAVYLCASSRLAFGGRNTGELFFGEGSRLTVL.

This clonotype has a single count. The CDR3, as DNA: TGCGCCAGCAGCTCGGAGGGCCACTACAATGAGCAGTTCTTC. Amino acids: CASSSEGHYNEQFF. The rearrangement links TRBV5-1 to TRBJ2-1, with D possibly TRBD2 on 6 matching bases. The CDR3 is made up of 14 amino acids. Germline assignment: CDR1 SGHRS and CDR2 YFSETQ. Trimming stripped 3 bases from V and 3 bases from J, with 10 bases between.

This chain connects TRBV18 to TRBJ2-2, with a possible D match to TRBD1 (7 bases). CDR1 is KGHSH and CDR2 is LQKENI in the germline V gene. The V gene lost 2 bases and the J gene lost 6 bases, with 16 bases spanning the gap. This CDR3 is built from 16 residues. Written as DNA, the CDR3 is TGTGCCAGCTCACCAAGACAGGGAGGTACCGCCGGGGAGCTGTTTTTT. Amino acids: CASSPRQGGTAGELFF.

This rearrangement joins TRBV7-2 to TRBJ1-6; TRBD1 matches at 7 bases. This CDR3 region has 15 residues. Germline V gene sequence: CDR1 SGHTA, CDR2 FQGNSA. V trimming: 5 bases; J trimming: 6 bases; junction bases outside the gene matches: 7. CDR3 DNA: TGTGCCAGCAGCACCCAGGGGGTGGGTAATTCACCCCTCCACTTT. It specifies CASSTQGVGNSPLHF. The variable domain in full, with the rest retrieved from reference TRBV7-2 and TRBJ1-6, is GAGVSQSPSNKVTEKGKDVELRCDPISGHTALYWYRQSLGQGLEFLIYFQGNSAPDKSGLPSDRFSAERTGGSVSTLTIQRTQQEDSAVYLCASSTQGVGNSPLHFGNGTRLTVT.

This clonotype was seen repeatedly, ten times or more. J is TRBJ2-7 and V is TRBV7-8; D is undetermined. CDR1 is SGHVS and CDR2 is FQNEAQ in the germline V gene. The CDR3 contains 16 residues. Trimming stripped 1 base from V and 0 bases from J, with 13 bases between. The CDR3 reads CASSLGSPDISYEQYF. The CDR3 DNA reads TGTGCCAGCAGCTTAGGTTCCCCCGACATCTCCTACGAGCAGTACTTC.

This clonotype appeared a single time. This sequence joins TRBV20-1 and TRBJ2-1, with a tentative D call TRBD1 (6 bases). V gave up 5 bases and J gave up 0 bases, with 14 bases separating them. This CDR3 is 15 amino acids long. Germline V gene data show CDR1 as DFQATT and CDR2 as SNEGSKA (reference sequence). The CDR3 DNA sequence: TGCAGTGCTGGTACGATAGGGGGCTCCTACAATGAGCAGTTCTTC. It yields the protein CSAGTIGGSYNEQFF.

This clonotype occurred many times. The rearrangement links TRBV20-1 to TRBJ1-2; weak D call: TRBD1 (5 bases). Per germline, CDR1 DFQATT and CDR2 SNEGSKA (reference sequence). V was clipped by 6 bases and J by 8 bases, with 16 bases between them. This CDR3 comprises 12 residues. The CDR3 loop is CSAPHRGGGYTF. In nucleotides, the CDR3 is TGCAGTGCCCCCCATAGGGGTGGGGGCTACACCTTC.

With regard to this clonotype: A read error may explain this, as a much larger clone is one base away. The chain uses TRBV29-1 and TRBJ2-5; D gene unclear. The germline gives CDR1 SQVTM, CDR2 ANQGSEA. V lost 7 bases, J lost 4 bases, and 10 bases lay in between. CDR3 length equals 11 residues. This CDR3 is CSGTAGETQYF. CDR3 coding DNA: TGCAGCGGGACGGCCGGAGAGACCCAGTACTTC.

The rearrangement joins TRBV6-1 to TRBJ1-6, with 9 bases fitting TRBD1. With 5 bases clipped from V and 7 bases from J, the junction kept 12 bases outside the gene matches. The CDR3 has 17 residues. Germline assignment: CDR1 MNHNS and CDR2 SASEGT. The CDR3 DNA sequence: TGTGCCAGCAGTCATGACGCGAACAGGGGGCGGAATTCACCCCTCCACTTT. Translating gives CASSHDANRGRNSPLHF.

A remark on this clonotype: A much larger clone sits a single nucleotide away, making a read error possible. V usage is TRBV5-1 and J usage is TRBJ2-3; 7 bases fit TRBD2. There are 18 residues in the CDR3. Germline V gene data show CDR1 as SGHRS and CDR2 as YFSETQ. CDR3 sequence (DNA): TGCGCCAGCAGCTTACGGTCTAGCGGAGGAACTAGCACAGATGCGCAGTATTTT. Protein: CASSLRSSGGTSTDAQYF.

This chain uses TRBV5-1 with TRBJ2-7; maybe TRBD2 (6 bases). CDR1 SGHRS and CDR2 YFSETQ come from the germline V gene. CDR3 size: 15 residues. The V end lost 4 bases, the J end lost 7 bases, and 21 bases lay between the germline ends. For the CDR3, the DNA is TGCGCCAGCAGCACCGCCGGGACGGGGGTTGCTGAGCAGTACTTC. Amino acid sequence: CASSTAGTGVAEQYF.

In DNA form, the CDR3 reads TGCAGTGCTACGGGGAGGCTAGCGGGAAGATACAATGAGCAGTTCTTC. This translates into CSATGRLAGRYNEQFF. The chain carries TRBV20-1 and TRBJ2-1; 9 bases line up with TRBD2. J lost 4 bases, V lost 4 bases, and 11 bases had no gene match. CDR1 DFQATT and CDR2 SNEGSKA come from the germline V gene (reference sequence). The CDR3 is 16 residues long.